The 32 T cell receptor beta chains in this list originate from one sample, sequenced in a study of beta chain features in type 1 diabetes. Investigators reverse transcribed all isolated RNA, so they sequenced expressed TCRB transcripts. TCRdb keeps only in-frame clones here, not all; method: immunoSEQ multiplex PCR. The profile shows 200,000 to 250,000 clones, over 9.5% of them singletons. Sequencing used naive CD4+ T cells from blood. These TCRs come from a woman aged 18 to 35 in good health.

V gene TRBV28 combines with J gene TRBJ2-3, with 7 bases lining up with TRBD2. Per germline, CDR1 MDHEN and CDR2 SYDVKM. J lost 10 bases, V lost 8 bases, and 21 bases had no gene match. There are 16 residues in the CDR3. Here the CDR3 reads CASGGEAPSAQASQYF. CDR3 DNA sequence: TGTGCCAGCGGGGGGGAGGCCCCTTCGGCACAGGCATCGCAGTATTTT.

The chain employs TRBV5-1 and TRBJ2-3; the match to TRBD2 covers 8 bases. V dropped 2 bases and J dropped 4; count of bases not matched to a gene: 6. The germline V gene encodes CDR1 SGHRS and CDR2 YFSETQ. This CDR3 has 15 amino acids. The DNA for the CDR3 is TGCGCCAGCAGCTTCACGGGAGGGCCCCCAGATACGCAGTATTTT. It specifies CASSFTGGPPDTQYF.

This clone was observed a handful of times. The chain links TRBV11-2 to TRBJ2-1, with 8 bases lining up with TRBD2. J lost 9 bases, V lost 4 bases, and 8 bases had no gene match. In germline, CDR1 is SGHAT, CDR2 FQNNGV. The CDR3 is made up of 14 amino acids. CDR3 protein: CASSSAAGASEQFF. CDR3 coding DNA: TGTGCCAGCAGCTCAGCAGCGGGAGCCAGTGAGCAGTTCTTC.

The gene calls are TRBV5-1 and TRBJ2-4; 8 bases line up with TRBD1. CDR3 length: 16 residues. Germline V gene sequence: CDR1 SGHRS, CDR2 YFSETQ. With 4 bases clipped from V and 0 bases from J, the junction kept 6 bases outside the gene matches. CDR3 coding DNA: TGCGCCAGCAGCGGAGACAGGGGTCGAGCCAAAAACATTCAGTACTTC. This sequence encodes CASSGDRGRAKNIQYF.

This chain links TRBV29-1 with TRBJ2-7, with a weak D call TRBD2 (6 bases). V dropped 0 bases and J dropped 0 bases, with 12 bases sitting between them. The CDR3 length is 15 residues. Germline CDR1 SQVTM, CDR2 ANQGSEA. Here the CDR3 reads CSVEDGLKSSYEQYF. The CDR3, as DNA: TGCAGCGTTGAAGATGGACTAAAAAGCTCCTACGAGCAGTACTTC.

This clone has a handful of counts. The CDR3 DNA follows: TGTGCCAGCAGCACAGAGATGGGTACCGAGCAGTACTTC. Translated, it gives CASSTEMGTEQYF. The chain uses TRBV7-9 and TRBJ2-7; D is ambiguous. Trimming left V 5 bases short and J 6 bases short, with 14 bases between. Germline V gene data show CDR1 as SEHNR and CDR2 as FQNEAQ (reference sequence). CDR3 length: 13 amino acids.

CDR3 region: CASSLSGGTEAFF. As DNA, the CDR3 is TGTGCCAGCAGTTTATCGGGCGGGACTGAAGCTTTCTTT. This chain joins TRBV27 and TRBJ1-1; no clear D. Trimming left V 0 bases short and J 5 bases short, with 7 bases between. The germline V gene has CDR1 MNHEY and CDR2 SMNVEV (reference sequence). The CDR3 extends over 13 amino acids.

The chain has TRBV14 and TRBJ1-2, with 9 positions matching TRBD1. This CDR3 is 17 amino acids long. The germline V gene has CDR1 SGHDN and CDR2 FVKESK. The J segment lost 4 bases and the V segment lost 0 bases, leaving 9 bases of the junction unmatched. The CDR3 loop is CASSQDGGQGLGYGYTF. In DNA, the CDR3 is TGTGCCAGCAGCCAAGACGGGGGACAGGGCCTTGGCTATGGCTACACCTTC.

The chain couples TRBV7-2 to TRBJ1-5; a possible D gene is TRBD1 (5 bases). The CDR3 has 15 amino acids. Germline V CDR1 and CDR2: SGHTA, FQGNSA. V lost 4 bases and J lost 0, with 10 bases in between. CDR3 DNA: TGTGCCAGCAGCTGGACAACCACTAGCAATCAGCCCCAGCATTTT. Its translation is CASSWTTTSNQPQHF.

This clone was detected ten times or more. CDR3 coding DNA: TGCAGCGCCGTACTAGCTTCCCATACGCAGTATTTT. Amino acids: CSAVLASHTQYF. The genes are TRBV29-1 and TRBJ2-3; D perhaps matches TRBD2 (6 bases). The CDR3 has 12 residues. Trimming pared 7 bases from V and 7 bases from J, leaving 15 bases between. Germline-derived CDR1 and CDR2 are SQVTM and ANQGSEA.

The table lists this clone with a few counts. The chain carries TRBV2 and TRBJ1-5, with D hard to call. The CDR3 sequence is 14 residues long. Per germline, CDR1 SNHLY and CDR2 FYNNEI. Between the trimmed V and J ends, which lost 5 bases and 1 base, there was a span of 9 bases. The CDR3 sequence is CASSSVYSNQPQHF. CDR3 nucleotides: TGTGCCAGCAGTAGCGTTTACAGCAATCAGCCCCAGCATTTT.

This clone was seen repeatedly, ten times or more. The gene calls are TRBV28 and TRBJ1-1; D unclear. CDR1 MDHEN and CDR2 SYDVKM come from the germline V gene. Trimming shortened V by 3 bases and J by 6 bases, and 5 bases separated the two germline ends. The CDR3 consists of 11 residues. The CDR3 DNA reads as TGTGCCAGCAGTTTCTATCCTGAAGCTTTCTTT. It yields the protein CASSFYPEAFF.

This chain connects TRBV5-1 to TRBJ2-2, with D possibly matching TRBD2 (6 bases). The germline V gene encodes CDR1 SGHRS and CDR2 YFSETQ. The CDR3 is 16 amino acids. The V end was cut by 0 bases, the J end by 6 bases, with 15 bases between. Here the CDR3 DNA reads TGCGCCAGCAGCTTGGCCCCTGGGGGGTCCGCCGGGGAGCTGTTTTTT. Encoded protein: CASSLAPGGSAGELFF.

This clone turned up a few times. This CDR3 reads CASSYSQGYYGYTF. The CDR3 bases are TGTGCCAGCAGTTACTCACAGGGCTACTATGGCTACACCTTC. V and J are TRBV6-5 and TRBJ1-2, with D perhaps TRBD1 (6 bases). With 0 bases removed from V and 3 bases from J, the gap between germline ends came to 8 bases. Germline assignment: CDR1 MNHEY and CDR2 SVGAGI. The CDR3 has 14 amino acids.

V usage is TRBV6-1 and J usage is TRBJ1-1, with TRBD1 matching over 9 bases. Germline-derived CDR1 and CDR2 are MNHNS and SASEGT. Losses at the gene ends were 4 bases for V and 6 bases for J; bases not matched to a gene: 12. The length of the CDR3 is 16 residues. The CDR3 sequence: CASSAGTGWWGAEAFF. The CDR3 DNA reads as TGTGCCAGCAGTGCCGGGACAGGGTGGTGGGGCGCTGAAGCTTTCTTT.

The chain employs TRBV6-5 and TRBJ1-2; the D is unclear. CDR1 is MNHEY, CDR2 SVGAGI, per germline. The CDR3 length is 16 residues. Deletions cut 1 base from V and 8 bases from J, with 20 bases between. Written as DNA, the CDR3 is TGTGCCAGCAGTTACTTCAAACTACCTTCGCCGGGGGGCTACACCTTC. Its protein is CASSYFKLPSPGGYTF.

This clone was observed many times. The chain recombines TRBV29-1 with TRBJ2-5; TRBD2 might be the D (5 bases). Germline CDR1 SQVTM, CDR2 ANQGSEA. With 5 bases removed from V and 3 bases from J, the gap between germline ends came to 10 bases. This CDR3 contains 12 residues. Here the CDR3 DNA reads TGCAGCGTTCATGTGACTAAAGAGACCCAGTACTTC. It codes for CSVHVTKETQYF.

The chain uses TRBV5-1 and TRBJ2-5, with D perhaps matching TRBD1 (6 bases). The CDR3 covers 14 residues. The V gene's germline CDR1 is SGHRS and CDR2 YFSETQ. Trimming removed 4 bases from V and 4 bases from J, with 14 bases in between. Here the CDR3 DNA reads TGCGCCAGCAGCCCTCAGGGGTGGGGAGAGACCCAGTACTTC. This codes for CASSPQGWGETQYF.

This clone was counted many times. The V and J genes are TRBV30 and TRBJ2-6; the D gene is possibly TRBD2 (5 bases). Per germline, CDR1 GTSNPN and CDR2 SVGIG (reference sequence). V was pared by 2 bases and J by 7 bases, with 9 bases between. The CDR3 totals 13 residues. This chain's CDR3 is CAWSRSGANVLTF. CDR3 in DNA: TGTGCCTGGAGTAGGTCGGGAGCCAACGTCCTGACTTTC.

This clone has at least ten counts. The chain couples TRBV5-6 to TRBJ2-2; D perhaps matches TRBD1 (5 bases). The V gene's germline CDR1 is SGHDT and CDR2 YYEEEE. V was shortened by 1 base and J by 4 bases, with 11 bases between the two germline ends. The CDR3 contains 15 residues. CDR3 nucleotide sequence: TGTGCCAGCAGCTTGTGGTCAGGGATCACCGGGGAGCTGTTTTTT. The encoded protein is CASSLWSGITGELFF.

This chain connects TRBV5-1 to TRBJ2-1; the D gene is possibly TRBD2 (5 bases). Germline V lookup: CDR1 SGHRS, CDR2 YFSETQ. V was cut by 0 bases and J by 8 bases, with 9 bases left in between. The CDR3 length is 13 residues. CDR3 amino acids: CASSLDGVDEQFF. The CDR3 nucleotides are TGCGCCAGCAGCTTGGACGGGGTCGATGAGCAGTTCTTC.

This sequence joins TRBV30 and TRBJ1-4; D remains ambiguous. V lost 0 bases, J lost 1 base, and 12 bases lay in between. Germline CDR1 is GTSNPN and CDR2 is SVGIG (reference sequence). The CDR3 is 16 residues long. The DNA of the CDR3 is TGTGCCTGGAGTGTCAGGTCTTTAGGAACTAATGAAAAACTGTTTTTT. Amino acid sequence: CAWSVRSLGTNEKLFF.

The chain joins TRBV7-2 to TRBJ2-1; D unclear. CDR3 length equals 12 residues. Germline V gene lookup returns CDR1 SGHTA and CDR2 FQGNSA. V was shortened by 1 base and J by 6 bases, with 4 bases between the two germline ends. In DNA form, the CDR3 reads TGTGCCAGCAGCTTAGGGCTCAATGAGCAGTTCTTC. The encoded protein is CASSLGLNEQFF.

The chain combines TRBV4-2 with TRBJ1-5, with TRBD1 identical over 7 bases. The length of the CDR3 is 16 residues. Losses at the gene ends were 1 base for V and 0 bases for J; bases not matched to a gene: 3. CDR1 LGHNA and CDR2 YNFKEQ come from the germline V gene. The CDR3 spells CASSQGQGDSNQPQHF. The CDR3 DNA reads TGTGCCAGCAGCCAAGGCCAGGGGGATAGCAATCAGCCCCAGCATTTT.

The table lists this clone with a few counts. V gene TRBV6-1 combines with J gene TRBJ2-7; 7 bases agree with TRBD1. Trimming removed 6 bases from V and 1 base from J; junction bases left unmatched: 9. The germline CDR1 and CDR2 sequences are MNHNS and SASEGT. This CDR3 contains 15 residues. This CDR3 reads CASRAGTAPSYEQYF. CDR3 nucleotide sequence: TGTGCCAGCAGGGCCGGGACAGCTCCGTCCTACGAGCAGTACTTC.

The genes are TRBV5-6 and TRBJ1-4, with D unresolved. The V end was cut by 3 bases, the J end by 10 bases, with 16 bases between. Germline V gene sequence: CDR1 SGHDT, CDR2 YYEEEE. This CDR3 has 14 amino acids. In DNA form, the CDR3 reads TGTGCCAGCAGCTCCCCTAAGATCCGCGGAAAACTGTTTTTT. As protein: CASSSPKIRGKLFF.

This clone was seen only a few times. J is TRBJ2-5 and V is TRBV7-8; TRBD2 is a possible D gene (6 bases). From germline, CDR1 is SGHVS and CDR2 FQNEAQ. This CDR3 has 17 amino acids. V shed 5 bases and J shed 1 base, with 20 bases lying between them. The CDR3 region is CASSLGPLRERQETQYF. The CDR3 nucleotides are TGTGCCAGCAGCCTGGGGCCCCTCCGGGAGCGCCAAGAGACCCAGTACTTC.

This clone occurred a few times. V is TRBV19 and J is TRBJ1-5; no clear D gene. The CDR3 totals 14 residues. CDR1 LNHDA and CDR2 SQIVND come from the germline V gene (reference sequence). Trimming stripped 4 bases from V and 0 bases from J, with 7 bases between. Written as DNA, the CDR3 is TGTGCCAGTAGTAACAATTATAGCAATCAGCCCCAGCATTTT. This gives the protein CASSNNYSNQPQHF. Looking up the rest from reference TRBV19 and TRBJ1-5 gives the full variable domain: DGGITQSPKYLFRKEGQNVTLSCEQNLNHDAMYWYRQDPGQGLRLIYYSQIVNDFQKGDIAEGYSVSREKKESFPLTVTSAQKNPTAFYLCASSNNYSNQPQHFGDGTRLSIL.

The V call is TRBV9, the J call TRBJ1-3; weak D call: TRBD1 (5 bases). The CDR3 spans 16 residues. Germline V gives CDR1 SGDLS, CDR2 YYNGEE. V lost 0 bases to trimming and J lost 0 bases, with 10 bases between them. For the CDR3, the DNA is TGTGCCAGCAGCGTAGTGGGGGGGTACTCTGGAAACACCATATATTTT. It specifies CASSVVGGYSGNTIYF. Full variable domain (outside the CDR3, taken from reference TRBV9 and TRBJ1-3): DSGVTQTPKHLITATGQRVTLRCSPRSGDLSVYWYQQSLDQGLQFLIQYYNGEERAKGNILERFSAQQFPDLHSELNLSSLELGDSALYFCASSVVGGYSGNTIYFGEGSWLTVV.

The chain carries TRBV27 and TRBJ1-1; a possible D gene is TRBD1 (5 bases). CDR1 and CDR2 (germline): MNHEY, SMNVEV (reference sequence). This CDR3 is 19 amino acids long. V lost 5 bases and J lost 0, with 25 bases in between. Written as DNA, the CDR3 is TGTGCCAGCAGTAAAACCCCTCCGGGGGACGGAGGGATGAACACTGAAGCTTTCTTT. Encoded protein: CASSKTPPGDGGMNTEAFF.

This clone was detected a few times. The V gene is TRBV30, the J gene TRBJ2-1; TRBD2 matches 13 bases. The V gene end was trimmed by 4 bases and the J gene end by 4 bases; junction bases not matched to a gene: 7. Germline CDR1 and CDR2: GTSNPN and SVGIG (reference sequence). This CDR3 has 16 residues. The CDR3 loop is CAWNQLAGGLYNEQFF. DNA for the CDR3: TGTGCCTGGAACCAACTAGCGGGGGGGCTGTACAATGAGCAGTTCTTC. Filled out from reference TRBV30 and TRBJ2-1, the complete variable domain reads SQTIHQWPATLVQPVGSPLSLECTVEGTSNPNLYWYRQAAGRGLQLLFYSVGIGQISSEVPQNLSASRPQDRQFILSSKKLLLSDSGFYLCAWNQLAGGLYNEQFFGPGTRLTVL.

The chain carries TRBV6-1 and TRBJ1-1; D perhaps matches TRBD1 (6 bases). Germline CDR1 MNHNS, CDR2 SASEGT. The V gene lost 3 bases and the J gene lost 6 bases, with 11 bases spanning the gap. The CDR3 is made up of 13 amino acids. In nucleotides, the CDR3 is TGTGCCAGCAGTGATTACAGGGCGTCTGAAGCTTTCTTT. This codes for CASSDYRASEAFF.